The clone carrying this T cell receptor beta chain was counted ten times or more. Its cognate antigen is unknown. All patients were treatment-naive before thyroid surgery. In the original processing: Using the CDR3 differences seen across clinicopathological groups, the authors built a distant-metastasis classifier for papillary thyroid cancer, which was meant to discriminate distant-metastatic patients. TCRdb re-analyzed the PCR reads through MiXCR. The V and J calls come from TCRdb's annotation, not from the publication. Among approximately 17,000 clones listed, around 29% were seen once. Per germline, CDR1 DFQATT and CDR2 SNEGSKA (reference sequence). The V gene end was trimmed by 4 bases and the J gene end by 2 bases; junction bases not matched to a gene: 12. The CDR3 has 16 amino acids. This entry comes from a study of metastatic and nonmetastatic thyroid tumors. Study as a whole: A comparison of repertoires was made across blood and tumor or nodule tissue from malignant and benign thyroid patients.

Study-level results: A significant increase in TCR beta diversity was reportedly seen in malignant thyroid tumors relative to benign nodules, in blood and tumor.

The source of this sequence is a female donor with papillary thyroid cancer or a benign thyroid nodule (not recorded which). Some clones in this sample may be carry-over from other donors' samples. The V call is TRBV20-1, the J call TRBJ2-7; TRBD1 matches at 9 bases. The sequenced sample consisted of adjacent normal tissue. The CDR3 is CSAKKQGAWGAYEQYF. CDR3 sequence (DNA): TGCAGTGCTAAAAAACAGGGGGCGTGGGGTGCCTACGAGCAGTACTTC.